The clone carrying this TCR beta chain was seen a single time. Its antigen is not identified. The sample originates from a study of radiotherapy plus CTLA-4 blockade in lung cancer. Study as a whole: Objective responses were recorded in 15% to 20% of patients, with disease control recorded in less than 40%. Study-wide results and limits: After treatment with radiotherapy plus ipilimumab, TCR clones that came from the tumor expanded in blood. Alongside interferon-beta, early blood T cell clone dynamics were reportedly the best predictor of response.

Patients had chemo-refractory metastatic non-small-cell lung cancer and received focal radiation plus CTLA-4 blockade that used ipilimumab. Assay used: immunoSEQ multiplex PCR; TCRdb lists only in-frame clones, some missing. The data show roughly 110,000 clones, 85% seen once. This clonotype originated in a human donor with non-small cell lung cancer that progressed on radiotherapy plus ipilimumab. Some clones in this sample may be carry-over from other donors' samples. Source: peripheral blood, taken from a patient treated with radiotherapy plus ipilimumab.

The CDR3 here is CASSYRVTGELFF. The CDR3 nucleotides read TGTGCCAGCAGTTACAGGGTCACCGGGGAGCTGTTTTTT. V usage is TRBV27 and J usage is TRBJ2-2, with D maybe TRBD1 (6 bases). CDR3 size: 13 residues. The germline CDR1 and CDR2 sequences are MNHEY and SMNVEV (reference sequence). The V gene lost 4 bases and the J gene lost 4 bases, with 7 bases spanning the gap.